The 8 T cell receptor beta chains given below trace back to one sample, sequenced in a study of blood T cell repertoires in COVID-19. The data were produced by immunoSEQ multiplex PCR, yet TCRdb's version contains in-frame clones alone and is incomplete. The sample has approximately 290,000 clones; 80% to 90% are singletons. Sequencing was performed on peripheral blood. These receptors originate from a man aged 25-45 years with acute or convalescent COVID-19.

The table lists this clone with a few counts. The chain is built from TRBV28 and TRBJ2-5, with TRBD1 as a possible D gene (5 bases). The CDR3 has 13 amino acids. The V end lost 2 bases, the J end lost 3 bases, and 7 bases lay between the germline ends. Germline lookup yields CDR1 MDHEN and CDR2 SYDVKM. The CDR3 DNA reads as TGTGCCAGCAGTTTAGCAGGGAAAGAGACCCAGTACTTC. It encodes CASSLAGKETQYF. The full variable domain, in which reference TRBV28 and TRBJ2-5 provide the parts outside the CDR3, is DVKVTQSSRYLVKRTGEKVFLECVQDMDHENMFWYRQDPGLGLRLIYFSYDVKMKEKGDIPEGYSVSREKKERFSLILESASTNQTSMYLCASSLAGKETQYFGPGTRLLVL.

The rearrangement links TRBV29-1 to TRBJ1-4; TRBD1 might be the D (5 bases). Per the germline V gene, CDR1 is SQVTM and CDR2 is ANQGSEA. This CDR3 contains 12 residues. Between the trimmed V and J ends, which lost 5 bases and 4 bases, there was a span of 8 bases. The CDR3 sequence: CSVTGYNEKLFF. The CDR3 coding sequence is TGCAGCGTTACAGGTTATAATGAAAAACTGTTTTTT.

This rearrangement joins TRBV18 to TRBJ1-6, with TRBD1 matching 7 bases. Per germline, CDR1 KGHSH and CDR2 LQKENI. There are 15 residues in the CDR3. Germline trimming cut 1 base from V and 11 bases from J; bases unmatched to any gene: 8. CDR3 loop: CASSPRGQIQAPLHF. CDR3 DNA sequence: TGTGCCAGCTCACCACGGGGACAGATCCAAGCACCCCTCCACTTT.

The chain joins TRBV6-5 to TRBJ1-4, with unresolved D. The V and J ends lost 7 bases and 0 bases respectively, with 12 bases between them. This CDR3 has 15 residues. The germline V gene encodes CDR1 MNHEY and CDR2 SVGAGI. DNA of the CDR3: TGTGCCAGCACGGTGGGCGGGGCAACTAATGAAAAACTGTTTTTT. Translating gives CASTVGGATNEKLFF.

This sequence joins TRBV5-4 and TRBJ1-5; no firm D call. Germline V lookup: CDR1 SGHNT, CDR2 YYREEE (reference sequence). The CDR3 is 13 residues long. V was clipped by 0 bases and J by 11 bases, with 12 bases between them. Written as DNA, the CDR3 is TGTGCCAGCAGCTTGGACAAGACCGGGGCCCAGCATTTT. Translating gives CASSLDKTGAQHF.

This clone was observed a handful of times. The chain uses TRBV3-1 (or the pseudogene TRBV3-2) and TRBJ1-4; the D gene is possibly TRBD1 (6 bases). Trimming left V 2 bases short and J 7 bases short, with 14 bases between. Per germline, CDR1 LGHDT and CDR2 YNNKEL (reference sequence). The CDR3 extends over 15 amino acids. The CDR3 loop reads CASSQQGLGSEKLFF. CDR3 coding DNA: TGTGCCAGCAGCCAACAGGGGCTTGGAAGTGAAAAACTGTTTTTT.

CDR3 amino acids: CASSIRQGEAFF. For the CDR3, the DNA is TGTGCCAGCAGCATAAGACAGGGTGAAGCTTTCTTT. The chain combines TRBV3-1 (or the pseudogene TRBV3-2) with TRBJ1-1; 7 nucleotides line up with TRBD1. CDR3 length equals 12 residues. Unmatched junction bases numbered 4, after V lost 5 bases and J lost 7 bases. The germline V gene encodes CDR1 LGHDT and CDR2 YNNKEL (reference sequence).

The CDR3: CASSIGDSLYYGYTF. DNA for the CDR3: TGTGCCAGTAGTATTGGCGACAGCCTATACTATGGCTACACCTTC. The V and J genes are TRBV19 and TRBJ1-2, with a possible D match to TRBD1 (5 bases). Per the germline V gene, CDR1 is LNHDA and CDR2 is SQIVND (reference sequence). The V end was cut by 3 bases, the J end by 3 bases, with 14 bases between. This CDR3 is 15 amino acids long.